The T cell receptor (beta chain) described here comes from a study of control samples from healthy donors and cancer patients. Germline lookup yields CDR1 MNHEY and CDR2 SVGAGI. The CDR3 loop spans 14 amino acids. The J segment lost 1 base and the V segment lost 6 bases, leaving 5 bases of the junction unmatched. Profiled with immunoSEQ multiplex PCR; TCRdb holds only in-frame clones, not every one. The data show around 130,000 clones, 85% to 95% seen once. The sequenced sample was PBMCs. The chain combines TRBV6-5 with TRBJ1-1; 7 bases line up with TRBD1. The receptor was derived from a man aged 45-65 years with head and neck cancer. CDR3 sequence (DNA): TGTGCCAGCAGGACAGGGACCACGAACACTGAAGCTTTCTTT. It is translated as CASRTGTTNTEAFF.